This section outlines one TCR beta chain sequence together with its context. Its antigen remains unknown. The record originates from a study of tumor-infiltrating lymphocytes in primary liver carcinoma. At the level of the study: The patients presented with primary liver carcinoma, which was managed through surgical resection. Maximum tumor diameters ranged from roughly 4.2 to 11 cm, stage T1-T3 N0M0.

General study points: Significantly larger top-250-clone fractions were found in tumors than in blood (p = 0.039).

Unsorted whole blood yielded the blood RNA, and germline DNA was also extracted. Constant-region priming of roughly 490 ng total RNA yielded TCR beta cDNA. Construction of TCR beta libraries relied on three successive nested multiplex PCR rounds employing slightly modified ARM-PCR. Both of the initial two PCR rounds ran for around 9 cycles and employed TRBV1-TRBV30 forward primers alongside a C-beta reverse primer. TCRdb processed the multiplex PCR reads anew with MiXCR; each CDR3 protein has one entry. This table holds a few hundred thousand distinct CDR3 sequences, 50% to 75% found once. Per germline, CDR1 MNHEY and CDR2 SVGAGI. V was clipped by 2 bases and J by 2 bases, with 14 bases between them. CDR3 size: 16 residues.

The sequence derives from a woman in her twenties or thirties with primary liver carcinoma and hepatitis B virus infection. The V and J genes are TRBV6-5 and TRBJ2-3; D is ambiguous. Sequenced input: peripheral blood. CDR3 bases: TGTGCCAGCAGTTACAAGGCTCGTGAGAACACAGATACGCAGTATTTT. Protein product: CASSYKARENTDTQYF.